This T cell receptor (beta chain) was found in a study of immune evolution from preneoplasia to lung adenocarcinoma. Study observations and caveats: Later-stage lesions seemingly showed higher T cell density and diversity than normal lung. Compared with EGFR-mutant or double wild-type lesions, KRAS-mutant nodules were more clonal.

Per germline, CDR1 SGDLS and CDR2 YYNGEE. The CDR3 has 15 residues. V lost 0 bases and J 1 base, leaving 10 bases between the germline ends. Each case's diagnosis was confirmed by two pathologists on H&E. The protocol was immunoSEQ multiplex PCR, while the TCRdb copy is restricted to in-frame clones and leaves out a portion. The sample holds 8,000 or so clones; around 81% are singletons and the top ten take roughly 8%. Notes on this clone: Its specificity is unknown.

The source material was FFPE invasive lung adenocarcinoma tissue. The TCR was taken from a person in their fifties with lung adenocarcinoma. The V gene is TRBV9, the J gene TRBJ1-2, with D uncertain. CDR3 nucleotide sequence: TGTGCCAGCAGCGTAGGAGCCCCAAGTAACTATGGCTACACCTTC. This encodes CASSVGAPSNYGYTF.